This TCR beta chain was sequenced in a study of blood T cell repertoires in COVID-19. Study background: Sample material is recorded as cDNA or gDNA derived from T cells, B-cell-depleted T cells, or PBMCs.

As handled by the study authors: Nucleated cell number was recorded as an estimate derived from reference gene primer amplification. Assay used: immunoSEQ multiplex PCR; TCRdb lists only in-frame clones, some missing. V and J calls plus clone size are reproduced from that table; the DNA served to infer D and trimming. The sample lists about 140,000 clones, about 76% seen once, with 8.2% in the top ten. Germline V gene data show CDR1 as MDHEN and CDR2 as SYDVKM. This CDR3 is built from 15 residues. Trimming took 9 bases from V and 3 from J; bases not matched to a gene: 11. The chain couples TRBV28 to TRBJ2-7; 10 bases align to TRBD1. Material: peripheral blood. This sequence originates from a human donor in a cohort sampled during active COVID-19. CDR3 region: CASTSTGGAGYEQYF. DNA of the CDR3: TGTGCCAGTACATCGACAGGGGGCGCGGGCTACGAGCAGTACTTC.